The 30 T cell receptor beta chains below all came from one sample that was sequenced in a study of OX40 agonist ivuxolimab in advanced cancers. Profiling relied on immunoSEQ multiplex PCR, and the TCRdb table lists in-frame clones only, not all of them. The sample has roughly 80,000 clones, around 85% seen once. The sample here was CD4+ or CD8+ T cells sorted from blood, taken in a trial of the OX40 agonist ivuxolimab. All receptors derive from an adult with an advanced solid tumor such as melanoma, head and neck, liver or kidney cancer.

The genes are TRBV10-2 and TRBJ1-1; no clear D. Germline V lookup: CDR1 WSHSY, CDR2 SAAADI. There are 11 residues in the CDR3. Deletions cut 6 bases from V and 4 bases from J, with 6 bases between. CDR3 sequence (DNA): TGCGCCAGCAGGGCAGGCACTGAAGCTTTCTTT. Translating it yields CASRAGTEAFF.

The V and J genes are TRBV7-9 and TRBJ1-1, with D possibly being TRBD1 (5 bases). CDR1 is SEHNR, CDR2 FQNEAQ, per germline (reference sequence). The CDR3 is made up of 11 amino acids. CDR3: CASLGDTEAFF. The DNA of the CDR3 is TGTGCGTCGCTAGGGGACACTGAAGCTTTCTTT. Full variable domain (outside the CDR3, taken from reference TRBV7-9 and TRBJ1-1): DTGVSQNPRHKITKRGQNVTFRCDPISEHNRLYWYRQTLGQGPEFLTYFQNEAQLEKSRLLSDRFSAERPKGSFSTLEIQRTEQGDSAMYLCASLGDTEAFFGQGTRLTVV.

The rearrangement links TRBV2 to TRBJ2-2; 9 bases match TRBD2. J gave up 5 bases and V 8 bases, and 6 bases lay outside the gene matches. The CDR3 is 14 amino acids. Germline V gives CDR1 SNHLY, CDR2 FYNNEI. This CDR3 reads CASGGLAFTGELFF. The CDR3 DNA follows: TGTGCCAGCGGGGGACTAGCCTTTACCGGGGAGCTGTTTTTT.

The gene calls are TRBV19 and TRBJ1-1; D unclear. With 3 bases removed from V and 2 bases from J, the gap between germline ends came to 10 bases. The CDR3 runs 14 residues. The germline V gene has CDR1 LNHDA and CDR2 SQIVND (reference sequence). CDR3 residues: CASSIRRTNTEAFF. In DNA, the CDR3 is TGTGCCAGTAGTATCCGACGGACTAACACTGAAGCTTTCTTT.

A few counts support this clone. This chain connects TRBV30 to TRBJ1-5; no definite D call. CDR3 length equals 15 residues. Trimming stripped 0 bases from V and 0 bases from J, with 9 bases between. Germline CDR1 GTSNPN, CDR2 SVGIG (reference sequence). CDR3 in amino acids: CAWSVGQYSNQPQHF. The CDR3, as DNA: TGTGCCTGGAGTGTAGGGCAGTATAGCAATCAGCCCCAGCATTTT.

The rearrangement joins TRBV5-4 to TRBJ1-3; unclear D gene. CDR1 is SGHNT, CDR2 YYREEE, per germline (reference sequence). Trimming pared 3 bases from V and 2 bases from J, leaving 6 bases between. This CDR3 region has 13 residues. This chain's CDR3 is CASSSVAGNTIYF. CDR3 DNA: TGTGCCAGCAGCTCTGTAGCTGGAAACACCATATATTTT.

V is TRBV9 and J is TRBJ1-4, with 8 bases identical to TRBD1. Trimming took 0 bases from V and 8 from J; bases not matched to a gene: 6. This CDR3 has 15 amino acids. Germline CDR1 reads SGDLS; CDR2 reads YYNGEE. Written as DNA, the CDR3 is TGTGCCAGCAGCGTAGGGACAGGGTACGGAGAAAAACTGTTTTTT. Encoded protein: CASSVGTGYGEKLFF. The full variable domain, rest sourced from reference TRBV9 and TRBJ1-4, is DSGVTQTPKHLITATGQRVTLRCSPRSGDLSVYWYQQSLDQGLQFLIQYYNGEERAKGNILERFSAQQFPDLHSELNLSSLELGDSALYFCASSVGTGYGEKLFFGSGTQLSVL.

The rearrangement joins TRBV6-6 to TRBJ2-2, with unresolved D. CDR3 length: 13 amino acids. The germline V gene has CDR1 MNHNY and CDR2 SVGAGI (reference sequence). The V and J ends lost 7 bases and 1 base respectively, with 7 bases between them. The CDR3 loop reads CASIKRNTGELFF. The CDR3 DNA reads as TGTGCCAGCATAAAGCGGAACACCGGGGAGCTGTTTTTT.

This chain links TRBV5-8 with TRBJ2-1; 13 nucleotides align to TRBD2. The germline V gene encodes CDR1 SGHTS and CDR2 YDEGEE. The CDR3 totals 15 residues. V was clipped by 4 bases and J by 6 bases; unmatched bases: 4. The CDR3 bases are TGTGCCAGCAGCAGGACTAGCGGGGGTTCCAATGAGCAGTTCTTC. Protein sequence: CASSRTSGGSNEQFF. The full variable domain, rest sourced from reference TRBV5-8 and TRBJ2-1, is EAGVTQSPTHLIKTRGQQATLRCSPISGHTSVYWYQQALGLGLQFLLWYDEGEERNRGNFPPRFSGRQFPNYSSELNVNALELEDSALYLCASSRTSGGSNEQFFGPGTRLTVL.

A remark on this clone: One end of the junction fails to match germline, which may point to a read error. The chain recombines TRBV5-1 with TRBJ1-5; 7 bases agree with TRBD1. The CDR3 consists of 15 residues. The V gene's germline CDR1 is SGHRS and CDR2 YFSETQ. Here the CDR3 DNA reads TGTGCCAGCAGCTTTAGGGGACAGAGAAATCAGCCCCAGCATTTT. Protein product: CASSFRGQRNQPQHF.

V and J are TRBV27 and TRBJ2-1, with TRBD2 matching over 7 bases. The CDR3 totals 15 residues. Trimming took 2 bases from V and 8 from J; bases not matched to a gene: 9. Germline V gives CDR1 MNHEY, CDR2 SMNVEV (reference sequence). CDR3 protein: CASSLDRGSGDEQFF. Here the CDR3 DNA reads TGTGCCAGCAGTTTAGATCGCGGGAGTGGGGATGAGCAGTTCTTC.

The chain has TRBV21-1 and TRBJ1-1; the table gives TRBD1 as D, unverified against the DNA. TRBV21-1 is a pseudogene locus. This CDR3 is built from 18 residues. The CDR3 region is CASSKTRDRAQMNTEAFF. Written as DNA, the CDR3 is TGTGCCAGCAGCAAAACGCGGGACAGGGCTCAAATGAACACTGAAGCTTTCTTT.

V gene TRBV28 combines with J gene TRBJ2-2, with 8 nucleotides matching TRBD1. Trimming took 6 bases from V and 1 from J; bases not matched to a gene: 4. This CDR3 is 15 amino acids long. Germline assignment: CDR1 MDHEN and CDR2 SYDVKM. The CDR3 DNA is TGTGCCAGCAGATGGGACAGGTGGAACACCGGGGAGCTGTTTTTT. Its translation: CASRWDRWNTGELFF.

The chain is built from TRBV15 and TRBJ2-1; perhaps TRBD2 as D (7 bases). CDR3 size: 16 residues. Trimming removed 3 bases at V and 4 bases at J, with 16 bases between. Germline V lookup: CDR1 LNHNV, CDR2 YYDKDF (reference sequence). CDR3 nucleotide sequence: TGTGCCACCAGCAGGGGTCGGGGGGCTTCATACAATGAGCAGTTCTTC. Encoded protein: CATSRGRGASYNEQFF.

This chain links TRBV7-2 with TRBJ2-1; perhaps D is TRBD1 or TRBD2 (6 bases each). Trimming took 6 bases from V and 6 from J, leaving 15 bases between them. The CDR3 runs 14 residues. Germline assignment: CDR1 SGHTA and CDR2 FQGNSA. CDR3 coding DNA: TGTGCCAGCAGTGCAAAGGGGGGTAGCAATGAGCAGTTCTTC. Translated: CASSAKGGSNEQFF. Full variable domain (missing parts from reference TRBV7-2 and TRBJ2-1): GAGVSQSPSNKVTEKGKDVELRCDPISGHTALYWYRQSLGQGLEFLIYFQGNSAPDKSGLPSDRFSAERTGGSVSTLTIQRTQQEDSAVYLCASSAKGGSNEQFFGPGTRLTVL.

The chain combines TRBV27 with TRBJ1-1; a possible D gene is TRBD1 (5 bases). Germline V gives CDR1 MNHEY, CDR2 SMNVEV (reference sequence). CDR3 size: 14 residues. Trimming left V 2 bases short and J 1 base short, with 8 bases between. In nucleotides, the CDR3 is TGTGCCAGCAGTTTAAAGAGGGGGAACACTGAAGCTTTCTTT. Translating gives CASSLKRGNTEAFF.

The chain is built from TRBV19 and TRBJ1-4, with 7 bases matching TRBD1. Germline CDR1 LNHDA, CDR2 SQIVND (reference sequence). This CDR3 has 14 residues. J was trimmed by 7 bases and V by 4 bases; bases with no gene match: 6. The CDR3 DNA follows: TGTGCCAGTAGTAAGGGACAGTTCCTTGAAAAACTGTTTTTT. Protein: CASSKGQFLEKLFF.

The V call is TRBV7-2, the J call TRBJ2-3; 11 bases match TRBD2. The CDR3 runs 15 residues. Germline loops: CDR1 SGHTA, CDR2 FQGNSA. J gave up 3 bases and V 5 bases, and 4 bases lay outside the gene matches. The CDR3 reads CASSRLAGRTDTQYF. The CDR3 coding sequence is TGTGCCAGCAGCCGACTAGCGGGAAGAACAGATACGCAGTATTTT.

The chain has TRBV19 and TRBJ2-3; D call uncertain. V was shortened by 3 bases and J by 0 bases, with 10 bases between the two germline ends. Germline CDR1 LNHDA, CDR2 SQIVND (reference sequence). This CDR3 comprises 15 residues. In nucleotides, the CDR3 is TGTGCCAGTAGTATTAGAGTAACGAGCACAGATACGCAGTATTTT. Its protein product is CASSIRVTSTDTQYF.

The V and J genes are TRBV11-2 and TRBJ2-1; 7 nucleotides match TRBD2. This CDR3 has 15 residues. Per the germline V gene, CDR1 is SGHAT and CDR2 is FQNNGV. The junction had 6 bases not matched to a gene; V was cut back by 3 bases and J by 4 bases. The CDR3, as DNA: TGTGCCAGCAGCTTGGACACTAGCGAATACAATGAGCAGTTCTTC. It is translated as CASSLDTSEYNEQFF.

This clone is a singleton in its sample. The CDR3 DNA sequence: TGTGCCAGCACTGAACTAGCGGGGGGTTATGAGCAGTTCTTC. It codes for CASTELAGGYEQFF. The V and J genes are TRBV10-3 and TRBJ2-1, with TRBD2 identical over 12 bases. Trimming cost V 10 bases and J 8 bases; bases outside gene matches: 9. The CDR3 contains 14 residues. Germline lookup yields CDR1 ENHRY and CDR2 SYGVKD.

The chain couples TRBV5-6 to TRBJ2-7; D uncertain. CDR1 is SGHDT, CDR2 YYEEEE, per germline. V shed 0 bases and J shed 9 bases, with 25 bases lying between them. The CDR3 runs 17 residues. The CDR3 protein is CASSLGRSRRVRKGQYF. In DNA form, the CDR3 reads TGTGCCAGCAGCTTGGGTCGGAGCCGTAGGGTTCGAAAGGGGCAGTACTTC.

This clone was seen a single time. This chain connects TRBV7-3 to TRBJ2-5; D is undetermined. The germline V and J ends were trimmed by 5 bases and 5 bases, with 15 bases remaining between them. Germline loops: CDR1 SGHTA, CDR2 FQGTGA. The CDR3 contains 14 residues. CDR3 sequence reads: CASSLSRVGETQYF. The CDR3 DNA sequence: TGTGCCAGCAGCCTAAGCCGGGTAGGGGAGACCCAGTACTTC.

This clone was counted ten times or more. The gene calls are TRBV4-2 and TRBJ1-2, with D unclear. The V and J ends lost 8 bases and 4 bases respectively, with 20 bases between them. Germline lookup yields CDR1 LGHNA and CDR2 YNFKEQ. The CDR3 runs to 15 residues. CDR3 bases: TGTGCCAGCTTCCAACGGACCCCTGCTACCTATGGCTACACCTTC. Translated, it gives CASFQRTPATYGYTF.

The rearrangement joins TRBV18 to TRBJ1-5, with no clear D. The CDR3 is 14 amino acids. V gave up 0 bases and J gave up 6 bases, with 9 bases separating them. The germline V gene encodes CDR1 KGHSH and CDR2 LQKENI. The CDR3, as DNA: TGTGCCAGCTCACCACCAGCCGGGAGTCAGCCCCAGCATTTT. This translates into CASSPPAGSQPQHF.

The chain links TRBV6-1 to TRBJ1-5; 8 bases are a match to TRBD1. The CDR3 length is 13 residues. Germline values: CDR1 MNHNS, CDR2 SASEGT. The ends lost 9 bases at V and 5 bases at J; junction bases unmatched: 6. CDR3 loop: CASSGRGHQPQHF. In DNA, the CDR3 is TGTGCCAGTTCGGGCAGGGGGCATCAGCCCCAGCATTTT.

The V gene is TRBV7-2, the J gene TRBJ1-6; 7 bases fit TRBD1. The J segment lost 6 bases and the V segment lost 5 bases, leaving 7 bases of the junction unmatched. Germline V gives CDR1 SGHTA, CDR2 FQGNSA. This CDR3 is built from 15 residues. In DNA, the CDR3 is TGTGCCAGCAGCCCTAGAAGGGGGCCTAATTCACCCCTCCACTTT. Translation gives CASSPRRGPNSPLHF.

The chain links TRBV6-5 to TRBJ2-4; D unresolved. Trimming shortened V by 7 bases and J by 0 bases, and 10 bases separated the two germline ends. The CDR3 extends over 14 amino acids. From germline, CDR1 is MNHEY and CDR2 SVGAGI. The CDR3 here is CASKTDLAKNIQYF. CDR3 coding DNA: TGTGCCAGCAAAACCGACCTAGCCAAAAACATTCAGTACTTC.

Here the CDR3 DNA reads TGCGCCAGCAGCCGGGTTTTGGGTGACACTGAAGCTTTCTTT. Amino acids: CASSRVLGDTEAFF. This chain links TRBV4-3 with TRBJ1-1; D unclear. The germline CDR1 and CDR2 sequences are LGHNA and YSLEER. This CDR3 comprises 14 residues. V lost 4 bases to trimming and J lost 3 bases, with 12 bases between them.

The chain employs TRBV4-3 and TRBJ1-2; D uncertain. CDR1 and CDR2 from the germline V gene are LGHNA and YSLEER. V was pared by 1 base and J by 0 bases, with 6 bases between. CDR3 length equals 14 residues. As DNA, the CDR3 is TGCGCCAGCAGCCAAGCGGGTACTAACTATGGCTACACCTTC. Its protein is CASSQAGTNYGYTF.